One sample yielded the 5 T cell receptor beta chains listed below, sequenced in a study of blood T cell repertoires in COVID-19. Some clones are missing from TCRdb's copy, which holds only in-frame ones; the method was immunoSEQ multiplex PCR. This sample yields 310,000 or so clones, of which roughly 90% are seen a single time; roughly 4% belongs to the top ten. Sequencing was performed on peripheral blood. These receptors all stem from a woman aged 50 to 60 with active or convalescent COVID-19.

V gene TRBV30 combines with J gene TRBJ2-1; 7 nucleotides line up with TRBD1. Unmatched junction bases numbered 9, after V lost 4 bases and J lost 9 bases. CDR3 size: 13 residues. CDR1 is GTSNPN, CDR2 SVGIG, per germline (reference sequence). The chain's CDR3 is CAWNRDSYGEQFF. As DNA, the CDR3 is TGTGCCTGGAACAGGGACAGCTATGGTGAGCAGTTCTTC.

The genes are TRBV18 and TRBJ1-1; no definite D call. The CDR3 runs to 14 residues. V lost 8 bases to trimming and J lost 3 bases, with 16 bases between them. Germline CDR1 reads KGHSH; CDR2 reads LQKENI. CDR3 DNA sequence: TGTGCCAGCACTAAGGCCGGCACGTACACTGAAGCTTTCTTT. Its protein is CASTKAGTYTEAFF.

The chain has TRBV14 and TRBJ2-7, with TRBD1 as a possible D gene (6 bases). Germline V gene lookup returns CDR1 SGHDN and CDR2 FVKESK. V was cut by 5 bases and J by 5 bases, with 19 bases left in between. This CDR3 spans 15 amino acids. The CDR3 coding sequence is TGTGCCAGCAGCTCAAAATGGGGGCTACGAGACGAGCAGTACTTC. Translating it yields CASSSKWGLRDEQYF.

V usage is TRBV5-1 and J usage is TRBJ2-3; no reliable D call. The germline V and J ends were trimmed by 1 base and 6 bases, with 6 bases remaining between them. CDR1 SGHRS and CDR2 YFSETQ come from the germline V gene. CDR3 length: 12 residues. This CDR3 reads CASSLPQDTQYF. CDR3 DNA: TGCGCCAGCAGCTTGCCCCAGGATACGCAGTATTTT. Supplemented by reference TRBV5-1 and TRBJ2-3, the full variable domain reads KAGVTQTPRYLIKTRGQQVTLSCSPISGHRSVSWYQQTPGQGLQFLFEYFSETQRNKGNFPGRFSGRQFSNSRSEMNVSTLELGDSALYLCASSLPQDTQYFGPGTRLTVL.

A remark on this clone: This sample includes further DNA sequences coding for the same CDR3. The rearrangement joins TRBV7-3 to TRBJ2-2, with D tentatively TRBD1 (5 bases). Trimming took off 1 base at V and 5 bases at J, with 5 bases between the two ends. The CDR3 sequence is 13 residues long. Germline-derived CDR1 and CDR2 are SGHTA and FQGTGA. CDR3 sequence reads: CASSLKGTGELFF. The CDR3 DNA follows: TGTGCCAGCAGCTTAAAGGGGACCGGGGAGCTGTTTTTT.